This T cell receptor beta chain comes out of a study of T-cell reconstitution after alpha-beta-depleted transplantation in children. Findings and caveats of the study: Reportedly, only several hundred clones from non-depleted graft cells drove alpha-beta T-cell counts at about two months. The high TCRbeta diversity at day 60 in some patients came from surviving recipient T cells and thymic progenitors.

Points on this clonotype: Antigen: not known.

The TCRbeta library was prepared with unique molecular identifiers. MiXCR, applied by TCRdb to the PCR reads, yields one record per CDR3 protein. This table holds 450,000 to 700,000 distinct CDR3 sequences, approximately 30% found once. V was cut by 2 bases and J by 6 bases, with 16 bases left in between. CDR3 length: 15 amino acids. The sample in question was PBMCs, obtained before TCRalphabeta/CD19-depleted stem cell transplant. The rearrangement uses TRBV12-3 or TRBV12-4 and TRBJ1-1, with D uncertain. The clonotype originates from a boy under three years old with Wiskott-Aldrich syndrome, due to receive a stem cell transplant. The CDR3 here is CASSLNGYQRAEAFF. CDR3 bases: TGTGCCAGCAGTTTAAACGGCTATCAGAGGGCTGAAGCTTTCTTT.